The 21 T cell receptor beta chains below all came from one sample that was sequenced in a study of T-cell reconstitution after alpha-beta-depleted transplantation in children. Preparing the TCRbeta library involved the use of unique molecular identifiers. TCRdb ran MiXCR on the PCR reads and lists one entry per CDR3 protein. This table holds about 98,000 distinct CDR3 sequences, 4.5% to 7.5% found once. Sequenced here: PBMCs, mostly from graft donor cells, sampled 60 days after TCRalphabeta/CD19-depleted stem cell transplant. The receptors were sampled from a female patient between 2 and 10 years old who had a stem cell transplant for Fanconi anemia, so the T cells may come from the graft donor.

Only a few counts were recorded for this clonotype. The chain uses TRBV5-1 and TRBJ1-1, with D unresolved. Germline CDR1 and CDR2: SGHRS and YFSETQ. This CDR3 comprises 14 residues. Deletions cut 4 bases from V and 1 base from J, with 11 bases between. CDR3 amino acids: CASSPFTANTEAFF. Written as DNA, the CDR3 is TGCGCCAGCAGCCCTTTCACAGCGAACACTGAAGCTTTCTTT.

This clonotype was observed at least ten times. The chain combines TRBV7-9 with TRBJ1-2, with 11 positions matching TRBD1. J lost 8 bases, V lost 11 bases, and 4 bases had no gene match. The CDR3 has 11 residues. The germline gives CDR1 SEHNR, CDR2 FQNEAQ (reference sequence). CDR3 DNA sequence: TGTGCCGGACAGGGGGCAGGAGGCTACACCTTC. This codes for CAGQGAGGYTF.

Many counts were recorded for this clonotype. The chain is built from TRBV7-2 and TRBJ2-7; tentatively, D is TRBD2 (5 bases). The germline gives CDR1 SGHTA, CDR2 FQGNSA. This CDR3 contains 14 residues. Trimming removed 8 bases from V and 3 bases from J, with 17 bases in between. This CDR3 reads CASLRDYGDYEQYF. CDR3 in DNA: TGTGCCAGCCTCCGTGACTATGGAGACTACGAGCAGTACTTC.

This clonotype was counted only a few times. This chain links TRBV28 with TRBJ2-7, with D possibly TRBD1 on 6 matching bases. The CDR3 runs to 15 residues. Germline assignment: CDR1 MDHEN and CDR2 SYDVKM. V lost 4 bases to trimming and J lost 2 bases, with 15 bases between them. DNA of the CDR3: TGTGCCAGCAGTTGGGGGACACCCCAGGCCTACGAGCAGTACTTC. Protein: CASSWGTPQAYEQYF.

There are a few counts of this clonotype. V and J are TRBV20-1 and TRBJ2-7; D remains ambiguous. This CDR3 has 12 residues. The germline V gene encodes CDR1 DFQATT and CDR2 SNEGSKA (reference sequence). V lost 4 bases, J lost 6 bases, and 13 bases lay in between. Here the CDR3 DNA reads TGCAGTGCTACCCCTAGTTGGGGCGAGCAGTACTTC. Encoded protein: CSATPSWGEQYF.

This clonotype was seen ten or more times. This chain uses TRBV6-1 with TRBJ1-5; a weak D match, TRBD1 (5 bases). Germline CDR1 and CDR2: MNHNS and SASEGT. This CDR3 is 16 amino acids long. The V gene lost 6 bases and the J gene lost 4 bases, with 19 bases spanning the gap. The CDR3 DNA is TGTGCCAGCAGGGATCACCCCGGGACGGGTAATCAGCCCCAGCATTTT. Translated, it gives CASRDHPGTGNQPQHF.

This clonotype was detected only a few times. CDR3 in amino acids: CSASRRGGFIEQFF. In DNA, the CDR3 is TGCAGTGCTAGTCGGCGGGGGGGGTTCATTGAGCAGTTCTTC. V and J are TRBV20-1 and TRBJ2-1; the match to TRBD2 covers 9 bases. CDR3 length equals 14 residues. Germline V gene sequence: CDR1 DFQATT, CDR2 SNEGSKA (reference sequence). V gave up 3 bases and J gave up 9 bases; unmatched junction bases: 9.

This clonotype was picked up many times. The rearrangement joins TRBV5-1 to TRBJ2-7, with TRBD1 matching over 9 bases. The CDR3 extends over 15 amino acids. Germline V lookup: CDR1 SGHRS, CDR2 YFSETQ. Trimming cost V 4 bases and J 4 bases; bases outside gene matches: 9. CDR3 residues: CASSPRVGTGYEQYF. The CDR3, as DNA: TGCGCCAGCAGCCCACGCGTTGGGACAGGGTACGAGCAGTACTTC.

This clonotype was observed many times. The J gene is TRBJ2-5, the V gene TRBV10-3; D unclear. Germline V gene sequence: CDR1 ENHRY, CDR2 SYGVKD. The CDR3 loop spans 11 amino acids. Trimming left V 0 bases short and J 5 bases short, with 1 base between. In DNA, the CDR3 is TGTGCCATCAGTGAGTCGGAGACCCAGTACTTC. Translating it yields CAISESETQYF.

This clonotype was found many times. The rearrangement links TRBV3-1 to TRBJ2-7; D unresolved. In germline, CDR1 is LGHDT, CDR2 YNNKEL (reference sequence). The V gene lost 3 bases and the J gene lost 5 bases, with 14 bases spanning the gap. The CDR3 length is 14 residues. CDR3 region: CASSQGIMGHEQYF. The CDR3 DNA sequence: TGTGCCAGCAGCCAGGGGATCATGGGCCACGAGCAGTACTTC.

This clonotype was recorded many times. V usage is TRBV28 and J usage is TRBJ2-7; 8 nucleotides match TRBD1. The ends lost 0 bases at V and 5 bases at J; junction bases unmatched: 9. The CDR3 has 16 residues. The germline V gene encodes CDR1 MDHEN and CDR2 SYDVKM. The CDR3 region is CASSLWRQGWLDEQYF. The CDR3 DNA reads TGTGCCAGCAGTTTATGGAGACAGGGGTGGCTTGACGAGCAGTACTTC.

Ten or more counts support this clonotype. For the CDR3, the DNA is TGTGCCAGCAGTCGGGGAGCCGGGAAAGATACGCAGTATTTT. It yields the protein CASSRGAGKDTQYF. The chain uses TRBV7-9 and TRBJ2-3; tentative D call: TRBD2 (5 bases). The CDR3 is 14 residues long. V lost 6 bases, J lost 5 bases, and 15 bases lay in between. Germline CDR1 reads SEHNR; CDR2 reads FQNEAQ (reference sequence).

Ten or more counts support this clonotype. This sequence joins TRBV4-2 and TRBJ2-1; 13 bases map to TRBD2. Unmatched junction bases numbered 1, after V lost 2 bases and J lost 6 bases. CDR1 LGHNA and CDR2 YNFKEQ come from the germline V gene. The CDR3 loop spans 15 amino acids. The CDR3 sequence: CASSQTSGGANEQFF. In DNA, the CDR3 is TGTGCCAGCAGCCAAACTAGCGGGGGGGCCAATGAGCAGTTCTTC.

This clonotype was counted at least ten times. For the CDR3, the DNA is TGCGCCAGCAGCTTGGAGGGAGTTGCCTACAATGAGCAGTTCTTC. This translates into CASSLEGVAYNEQFF. The chain has TRBV5-1 and TRBJ2-1; D may be TRBD2 (5 bases). Trimming removed 0 bases from V and 2 bases from J, with 9 bases in between. This CDR3 has 15 amino acids. From germline, CDR1 is SGHRS and CDR2 YFSETQ. Based on the CDR3 plus reference TRBV5-1 and TRBJ2-1, the full variable domain is KAGVTQTPRYLIKTRGQQVTLSCSPISGHRSVSWYQQTPGQGLQFLFEYFSETQRNKGNFPGRFSGRQFSNSRSEMNVSTLELGDSALYLCASSLEGVAYNEQFFGPGTRLTVL.

This clonotype came up many times. The CDR3, as DNA: TGTGCCAGCAGTTCAAGTTCCTACCGGGACAGCCGGGTTCGGGAGCAGTACTTC. It yields the protein CASSSSSYRDSRVREQYF. V gene TRBV12-3 or TRBV12-4 combines with J gene TRBJ2-7; the match to TRBD1 covers 7 bases. The CDR3 is 18 amino acids. Trimming removed 4 bases from V and 7 bases from J; junction bases left unmatched: 22.

Many counts were recorded for this clonotype. The chain couples TRBV7-2 to TRBJ2-2, with D hard to call. Trimming pared 2 bases from V and 4 bases from J, leaving 14 bases between. The length of the CDR3 is 16 residues. The germline gives CDR1 SGHTA, CDR2 FQGNSA. CDR3 nucleotide sequence: TGTGCCAGCAGCTTATTCGGCCCTAGAAGCACCGGGGAGCTGTTTTTT. This translates into CASSLFGPRSTGELFF. The full variable domain, rest sourced from reference TRBV7-2 and TRBJ2-2, is GAGVSQSPSNKVTEKGKDVELRCDPISGHTALYWYRQSLGQGLEFLIYFQGNSAPDKSGLPSDRFSAERTGGSVSTLTIQRTQQEDSAVYLCASSLFGPRSTGELFFGEGSRLTVL.

J is TRBJ2-1 and V is TRBV20-1; D uncertain. Germline lookup yields CDR1 DFQATT and CDR2 SNEGSKA (reference sequence). The CDR3 is made up of 14 amino acids. The ends were cut back, 6 bases at V and 0 bases at J, with 12 bases in the middle. The CDR3 DNA sequence: TGCAGTGCCCCAGACCGCTCCTCCTACAATGAGCAGTTCTTC. This translates into CSAPDRSSYNEQFF.

The CDR3, as DNA: TGTGCCAGCAGTACCGGGACAGGAAAAGGCTACGAGCAGTACTTC. Translated, it gives CASSTGTGKGYEQYF. V and J are TRBV12-3 or TRBV12-4 and TRBJ2-7; 8 positions match TRBD1. V gave up 5 bases and J gave up 3 bases; unmatched junction bases: 9. The CDR3 is made up of 15 amino acids.

At least ten counts were recorded for this clonotype. The chain joins TRBV11-2 to TRBJ2-1; 7 nucleotides agree with TRBD1. Germline CDR1 SGHAT, CDR2 FQNNGV. J was trimmed by 5 bases and V by 3 bases; bases with no gene match: 4. The CDR3 consists of 14 residues. The CDR3 region has the DNA TGTGCCAGCAGCTTTCTCGACAGGGACAATGAGCAGTTCTTC. The encoded protein is CASSFLDRDNEQFF.

There are many counts of this clonotype. This chain uses TRBV6-2 or TRBV6-3 with TRBJ2-1; 7 nucleotides agree with TRBD1. V dropped 1 base and J dropped 0; count of bases not matched to a gene: 0. Germline CDR1 and CDR2: MNHEY and SVGEGT. The CDR3 length is 15 residues. The CDR3 sequence is CASSYWDSSYNEQFF. The CDR3 DNA follows: TGTGCCAGCAGTTACTGGGACAGCTCCTACAATGAGCAGTTCTTC.

This clonotype was seen repeatedly, ten times or more. The chain recombines TRBV12-3 or TRBV12-4 with TRBJ2-3, with 15 nucleotides matching TRBD2. The CDR3 is 15 residues long. The junction had 5 bases not matched to a gene; V was cut back by 4 bases and J by 9 bases. CDR3 protein: CASSSTGLAGGTQYF. The CDR3 region has the DNA TGTGCCAGCAGTTCTACGGGACTAGCGGGGGGAACGCAGTATTTT.